A single sample is the source of the 27 T cell receptor beta chains below, sequenced in a study of blood T cell repertoires in COVID-19. Some clones are missing from TCRdb's copy, which holds only in-frame ones; the method was immunoSEQ multiplex PCR. The sample has over 140,000 clones; less than 80% are singletons. Material for sequencing was peripheral blood. The receptors come from a woman older than 75 with active or convalescent COVID-19.

This clone was counted only a few times. The gene calls are TRBV3-1 (or the pseudogene TRBV3-2) and TRBJ1-5; D gene unclear. CDR3 length: 16 residues. CDR1 and CDR2 (germline): LGHDT, YNNKEL (reference sequence). V was cut by 2 bases and J by 1 base, with 12 bases left in between. This CDR3 is CASSQFPGRSNQPQHF. The CDR3 DNA reads TGTGCCAGCAGCCAATTTCCGGGGAGAAGCAATCAGCCCCAGCATTTT.

This clone was seen just once. This rearrangement joins TRBV24-1 to TRBJ2-5, with 9 bases aligning to TRBD1. CDR1 KGHDR and CDR2 SFDVKD come from the germline V gene. The CDR3 has 15 residues. Losses at the gene ends were 2 bases for V and 5 bases for J; bases not matched to a gene: 5. CDR3: CATSDSGQGDETQYF. The CDR3 coding sequence is TGTGCCACCAGTGATTCGGGACAGGGTGACGAGACCCAGTACTTC.

This clone was counted once. The rearrangement uses TRBV28 and TRBJ2-1; D perhaps matches TRBD2 (6 bases). V was shortened by 8 bases and J by 8 bases, with 7 bases between the two germline ends. The CDR3 covers 10 residues. Per germline, CDR1 MDHEN and CDR2 SYDVKM. The CDR3 bases are TGTGCCAGCGGGGACTATGAGCAGTTCTTC. It yields the protein CASGDYEQFF. The variable domain in full, completed from reference TRBV28 and TRBJ2-1, reads DVKVTQSSRYLVKRTGEKVFLECVQDMDHENMFWYRQDPGLGLRLIYFSYDVKMKEKGDIPEGYSVSREKKERFSLILESASTNQTSMYLCASGDYEQFFGPGTRLTVL.

V is TRBV30 and J is TRBJ2-2; D perhaps matches TRBD2 (5 bases). The CDR3 covers 15 residues. Germline CDR1 is GTSNPN and CDR2 is SVGIG (reference sequence). V lost 3 bases to trimming and J lost 5 bases, with 16 bases between them. The CDR3 here is CAWSVLRGSTGELFF. DNA of the CDR3: TGTGCCTGGAGCGTCCTTCGAGGGTCGACCGGGGAGCTGTTTTTT.

The chain has TRBV3-1 (or the pseudogene TRBV3-2) and TRBJ1-5; D remains unclear. The CDR3 has 14 residues. Germline V gene sequence: CDR1 LGHDT, CDR2 YNNKEL (reference sequence). Trimming took 3 bases from V and 3 from J, leaving 9 bases between them. Here the CDR3 reads CASSQTLDNQPQHF. Here the CDR3 DNA reads TGTGCCAGCAGCCAGACGCTAGACAATCAGCCCCAGCATTTT.

This chain joins TRBV18 and TRBJ2-1, with D perhaps matching TRBD1 (6 bases). Germline V gene lookup returns CDR1 KGHSH and CDR2 LQKENI. Trimming took off 2 bases at V and 3 bases at J, with 8 bases between the two ends. The CDR3 has 14 amino acids. CDR3 sequence: CASSPEGGYNEQFF. DNA of the CDR3: TGTGCCAGCTCACCAGAAGGGGGCTACAATGAGCAGTTCTTC.

A remark on this clone: The sample carries other DNA sequences with the same CDR3. V and J are TRBV19 and TRBJ2-2; the match to TRBD1 covers 10 bases. The germline V gene has CDR1 LNHDA and CDR2 SQIVND (reference sequence). This CDR3 region has 15 residues. J lost 4 bases, V lost 3 bases, and 2 bases had no gene match. The CDR3 is CASSIGQGGTGELFF. The CDR3 DNA reads TGTGCCAGTAGTATCGGACAGGGGGGCACCGGGGAGCTGTTTTTT.

The V gene is TRBV2, the J gene TRBJ1-1; D is ambiguous. Per the germline V gene, CDR1 is SNHLY and CDR2 is FYNNEI. The CDR3 is 15 amino acids. The ends were cut back, 3 bases at V and 5 bases at J, with 16 bases in the middle. CDR3 residues: CASSDYGVGRTEAFF. The CDR3 bases are TGTGCCAGCAGTGATTACGGGGTTGGGAGGACTGAAGCTTTCTTT. Full variable domain (rest looked up from reference TRBV2 and TRBJ1-1): EPEVTQTPSHQVTQMGQEVILRCVPISNHLYFYWYRQILGQKVEFLVSFYNNEISEKSEIFDDQFSVERPDGSNFTLKIRSTKLEDSAMYFCASSDYGVGRTEAFFGQGTRLTVV.

The CDR3 is CASSKGGDGLAGNTGELFF. The CDR3 DNA reads as TGTGCCAGCAGCAAAGGAGGGGACGGGCTAGCGGGGAACACCGGGGAGCTGTTTTTT. The V call is TRBV21-1, the J call TRBJ2-2; the table names TRBD2, a call not compared with the DNA. TRBV21-1 has pseudogene status. The CDR3 runs 19 residues.

V is TRBV6-2 or TRBV6-3 and J is TRBJ2-1; 11 nucleotides line up with TRBD2. This CDR3 comprises 15 residues. The V and J ends lost 4 bases and 3 bases, in that order; junction bases with no gene match: 2. Germline V gene sequence: CDR1 MNHEY, CDR2 SVGEGT. DNA of the CDR3: TGTGCCAGCAGTTCTAGCGGGGGGATCTACAATGAGCAGTTCTTC. Protein: CASSSSGGIYNEQFF.

This clone was counted between two and nine times. This chain joins TRBV5-1 and TRBJ1-3; a weak D match, TRBD1 (6 bases). Germline V gene lookup returns CDR1 SGHRS and CDR2 YFSETQ. CDR3 length equals 14 residues. The V and J ends lost 2 bases and 4 bases respectively, with 10 bases between them. CDR3 loop: CASSLQGFGNTIYF. CDR3 in DNA: TGCGCCAGCAGCTTACAGGGATTCGGAAACACCATATATTTT.

The chain joins TRBV7-9 to TRBJ1-3; 8 nucleotides agree with TRBD1. Germline V gives CDR1 SEHNR, CDR2 FQNEAQ (reference sequence). The ends lost 4 bases at V and 4 bases at J; junction bases unmatched: 6. The CDR3 sequence is 15 residues long. The CDR3 reads CASSSFRDRGNTIYF. The CDR3 DNA sequence: TGTGCCAGCAGCTCCTTTCGGGACAGGGGAAACACCATATATTTT.

CDR3 DNA: TGTGCCAGCAGCTTAGATGGACACGGTGCGGATGAGCAGTTCTTC. Translation: CASSLDGHGADEQFF. The chain uses TRBV7-9 and TRBJ2-1; a weak D match, TRBD1 (5 bases). The CDR3 is 15 residues long. Germline assignment: CDR1 SEHNR and CDR2 FQNEAQ (reference sequence). Trimming took 1 base from V and 8 from J, leaving 15 bases between them. The full variable domain, rest sourced from reference TRBV7-9 and TRBJ2-1, is DTGVSQNPRHKITKRGQNVTFRCDPISEHNRLYWYRQTLGQGPEFLTYFQNEAQLEKSRLLSDRFSAERPKGSFSTLEIQRTEQGDSAMYLCASSLDGHGADEQFFGPGTRLTVL.

The V and J genes are TRBV19 and TRBJ2-2, with no clear D. CDR1 LNHDA and CDR2 SQIVND come from the germline V gene (reference sequence). Between the trimmed V and J ends, which lost 8 bases and 0 bases, there was a span of 10 bases. The CDR3 totals 14 residues. The CDR3 nucleotides read TGTGCCAGTTGTGCGGATGCGAACACCGGGGAGCTGTTTTTT. This translates into CASCADANTGELFF.

CDR3 nucleotides: TGTGCCACCAGCAGAGATTACCAAGGGGGCTCTGGAAACACCATATATTTT. Its translation: CATSRDYQGGSGNTIYF. The gene calls are TRBV15 and TRBJ1-3; D possibly corresponds to TRBD1 (6 bases). The CDR3 extends over 17 amino acids. The germline gives CDR1 LNHNV, CDR2 YYDKDF (reference sequence). Trimming removed 0 bases at V and 0 bases at J, with 12 bases between.

The chain is built from TRBV2 and TRBJ2-1, with 9 bases fitting TRBD1. The germline CDR1 and CDR2 sequences are SNHLY and FYNNEI. The CDR3 is 12 amino acids. The CDR3 spells CAGDREGGEQFF. The CDR3, as DNA: TGTGCTGGGGACAGGGAAGGGGGTGAGCAGTTCTTC.

This clone was detected only a few times. The chain combines TRBV9 with TRBJ1-3; TRBD1 matches 9 bases. This CDR3 has 14 residues. Germline V gene data show CDR1 as SGDLS and CDR2 as YYNGEE. The junction had 5 bases not matched to a gene; V was cut back by 2 bases and J by 8 bases. CDR3 coding DNA: TGTGCCAGCAGCGTGCTGGACAGGGGCGACACCATATATTTT. Residues: CASSVLDRGDTIYF.

CDR3 residues: CASSIETWRGPVFGANVLTF. CDR3 coding DNA: TGTGCCAGTAGTATTGAAACATGGCGGGGGCCCGTCTTTGGGGCCAACGTCCTGACTTTC. The chain has TRBV19 and TRBJ2-6, with D perhaps TRBD2 (7 bases). Between the trimmed V and J ends, which lost 3 bases and 3 bases, there was a span of 24 bases. Germline values: CDR1 LNHDA, CDR2 SQIVND (reference sequence). This CDR3 contains 20 residues.

Here the CDR3 reads CASSQDAGGYTF. The CDR3, as DNA: TGTGCCAGCAGCCAAGACGCAGGGGGCTACACCTTC. The V gene is TRBV3-1 (or the pseudogene TRBV3-2), the J gene TRBJ1-2; possible D gene TRBD1, 5 bases. The V gene's germline CDR1 is LGHDT and CDR2 YNNKEL (reference sequence). V shed 0 bases and J shed 8 bases, with 7 bases lying between them. This CDR3 comprises 12 residues.

The chain joins TRBV10-3 to TRBJ2-6; 9 positions match TRBD1. Germline V gene data show CDR1 as ENHRY and CDR2 as SYGVKD. This CDR3 is 17 amino acids long. Losses at the gene ends were 5 bases for V and 2 bases for J; bases not matched to a gene: 7. The CDR3 bases are TGTGCCATCAGTACCGGGACAGGGACGACTGGGGCCAACGTCCTGACTTTC. Protein: CAISTGTGTTGANVLTF.

This sequence joins TRBV9 and TRBJ1-1; 9 positions agree with TRBD1. V dropped 2 bases and J dropped 4; count of bases not matched to a gene: 9. Germline values: CDR1 SGDLS, CDR2 YYNGEE. CDR3 length: 16 amino acids. CDR3 amino acids: CASSVSSGTGFTEAFF. CDR3 sequence (DNA): TGTGCCAGCAGCGTTTCCTCCGGGACAGGGTTCACTGAAGCTTTCTTT.

The J gene is TRBJ2-3, the V gene TRBV5-6; 10 bases fit TRBD2. Trimming removed 1 base from V and 2 bases from J; junction bases left unmatched: 7. The CDR3 totals 17 residues. Germline V gives CDR1 SGHDT, CDR2 YYEEEE. CDR3 region: CASSLIWSGGATDTQYF. CDR3 DNA: TGTGCCAGCAGCTTGATTTGGAGCGGGGGGGCCACAGATACGCAGTATTTT.

V gene TRBV29-1 combines with J gene TRBJ1-1, with 9 positions matching TRBD1. The CDR3 spans 14 residues. CDR1 and CDR2 (germline): SQVTM, ANQGSEA. V was pared by 8 bases and J by 4 bases, with 11 bases of the junction left unmatched. The CDR3 DNA reads TGCAGCACCTTGACAGGGGGGACGACCACTGAAGCTTTCTTT. Protein: CSTLTGGTTTEAFF.

This sequence joins TRBV9 and TRBJ1-2; 8 positions agree with TRBD1. The CDR3 extends over 15 amino acids. The junction had 4 bases not matched to a gene; V was cut back by 3 bases and J by 0 bases. Germline loops: CDR1 SGDLS, CDR2 YYNGEE. Here the CDR3 DNA reads TGTGCCAGCAGCGCAACGGACAGGGCTAACTATGGCTACACCTTC. Amino acids: CASSATDRANYGYTF. Drawing the rest from reference TRBV9 and TRBJ1-2, the complete variable domain is DSGVTQTPKHLITATGQRVTLRCSPRSGDLSVYWYQQSLDQGLQFLIQYYNGEERAKGNILERFSAQQFPDLHSELNLSSLELGDSALYFCASSATDRANYGYTFGSGTRLTVV.

This clone was seen a handful of times. The chain uses TRBV9 and TRBJ2-2, with D possibly matching TRBD1 (6 bases). CDR1 is SGDLS, CDR2 YYNGEE, per germline. The germline V and J ends were trimmed by 4 bases and 3 bases, with 10 bases remaining between them. The CDR3 is made up of 14 amino acids. The DNA of the CDR3 is TGTGCCAGCAGCCCAGGGGAGTACACCGGGGAGCTGTTTTTT. It yields the protein CASSPGEYTGELFF. Filled out from reference TRBV9 and TRBJ2-2, the complete variable domain reads DSGVTQTPKHLITATGQRVTLRCSPRSGDLSVYWYQQSLDQGLQFLIQYYNGEERAKGNILERFSAQQFPDLHSELNLSSLELGDSALYFCASSPGEYTGELFFGEGSRLTVL.

The CDR3 DNA reads TGTGCCAGCTCACCGTCGACAGGGCCAAGTGAAAAACTGTTTTTT. Translation: CASSPSTGPSEKLFF. The chain carries TRBV18 and TRBJ1-4; 7 nucleotides align to TRBD1. CDR3 length: 15 residues. From germline, CDR1 is KGHSH and CDR2 LQKENI. V gave up 3 bases and J gave up 7 bases; unmatched junction bases: 8.

V gene TRBV6-5 combines with J gene TRBJ1-6; 8 bases line up with TRBD1. CDR1 is MNHEY and CDR2 is SVGAGI in the germline V gene. J lost 9 bases, V lost 0 bases, and 4 bases had no gene match. The CDR3 length is 15 residues. The CDR3 loop reads CASSYSGTGGSPLHF. The CDR3 DNA sequence: TGTGCCAGCAGTTACTCCGGGACAGGTGGTTCACCCCTCCACTTT.